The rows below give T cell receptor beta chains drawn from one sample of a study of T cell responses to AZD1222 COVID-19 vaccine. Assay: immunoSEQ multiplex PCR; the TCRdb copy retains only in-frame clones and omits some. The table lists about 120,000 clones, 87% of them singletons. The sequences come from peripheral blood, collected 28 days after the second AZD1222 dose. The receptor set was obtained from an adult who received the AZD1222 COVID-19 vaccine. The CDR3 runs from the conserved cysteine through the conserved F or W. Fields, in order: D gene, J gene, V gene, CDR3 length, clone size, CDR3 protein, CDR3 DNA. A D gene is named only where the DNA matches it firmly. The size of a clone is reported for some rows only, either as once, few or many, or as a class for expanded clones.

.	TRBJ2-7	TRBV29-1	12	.	CSVAGAAPEQYF	TGCAGCGTTGCCGGGGCAGCGCCCGAGCAGTACTTC
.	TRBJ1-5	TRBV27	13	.	CASGNQGSQPQHF	TGTGCCAGCGGGAACCAGGGATCCCAGCCCCAGCATTTT
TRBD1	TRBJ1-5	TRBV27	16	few	CASRPTGGYSNQPQHF	TGTGCCAGCCGTCCTACAGGGGGCTATAGCAATCAGCCCCAGCATTTT
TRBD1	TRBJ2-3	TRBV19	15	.	CASTRDRGPTDTQYF	TGTGCCAGTACCCGGGACAGGGGGCCAACAGATACGCAGTATTTT
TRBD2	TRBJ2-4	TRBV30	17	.	CAWTSGTRRWAKNIQYF	TGTGCCTGGACCTCCGGGACTAGGAGGTGGGCCAAAAACATTCAGTACTTC
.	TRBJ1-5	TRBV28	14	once	CASSFWSPNQPQHF	TGTGCCAGCAGTTTCTGGTCCCCCAATCAGCCCCAGCATTTT
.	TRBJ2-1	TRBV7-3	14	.	CASSSRSGPGEQFF	TGTGCCAGCAGCTCACGGAGCGGCCCAGGTGAGCAGTTCTTC
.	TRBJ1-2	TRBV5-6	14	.	CASSADQGKYGYTF	TGTGCCAGCAGCGCAGACCAGGGGAAGTATGGCTACACCTTC
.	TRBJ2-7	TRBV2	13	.	CASSDTWRRQQYF	TGTGCCAGCAGTGATACGTGGAGACGCCAGCAGTACTTC
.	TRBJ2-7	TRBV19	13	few	CASSMRRSYEQYF	TGTGCCAGTAGTATGAGGCGGTCCTACGAGCAGTACTTC
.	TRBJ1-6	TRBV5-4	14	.	CATQFRLDNSPLHF	TGTGCGACCCAGTTTCGACTGGATAATTCACCCCTCCACTTT
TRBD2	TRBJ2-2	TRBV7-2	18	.	CASSLYGLAGRNTGELFF	TGTGCCAGCAGCTTATACGGGCTAGCGGGGAGAAACACCGGGGAGCTGTTTTTT
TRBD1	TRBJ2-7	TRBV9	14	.	CASSVMGTGGEQYF	TGTGCCAGCAGCGTAATGGGGACAGGAGGCGAGCAGTACTTC
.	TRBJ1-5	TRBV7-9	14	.	CASSLSVGNQPQHF	TGTGCCAGCAGCTTATCCGTGGGAAATCAGCCCCAGCATTTT
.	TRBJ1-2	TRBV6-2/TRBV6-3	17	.	CASSDSPGTTTRRGYTF	TGTGCCAGCAGTGATAGTCCCGGGACAACCACCCGTCGTGGCTACACCTTC
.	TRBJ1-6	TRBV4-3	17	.	CASSLAIDGTGRSPLHF	TGCGCCAGCAGCCTCGCAATAGACGGTACAGGGAGGTCACCCCTCCACTTT
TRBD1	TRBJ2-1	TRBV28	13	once	CANRDRVSNEQFF	TGTGCCAACCGGGACAGGGTGAGCAATGAGCAGTTCTTC
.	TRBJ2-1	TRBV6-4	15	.	CASRPQPGLYNEQFF	TGTGCCAGCAGACCACAGCCGGGACTGTACAATGAGCAGTTCTTC
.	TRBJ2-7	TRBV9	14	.	CASSRGHQQGEQYF	TGTGCCAGCAGCAGGGGACATCAGCAAGGGGAGCAGTACTTC
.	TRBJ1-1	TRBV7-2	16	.	CASSFFDRFMNTEAFF	TGTGCCAGCAGCTTTTTCGACAGGTTCATGAACACTGAAGCTTTCTTT
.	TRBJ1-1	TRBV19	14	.	CASNKMDRNTEAFF	TGTGCCAGTAACAAAATGGACAGGAACACTGAAGCTTTCTTT
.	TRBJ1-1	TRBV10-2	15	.	CASSESTQGGTEAFF	TGCGCCAGCAGTGAGTCGACGCAGGGTGGAACTGAAGCTTTCTTT
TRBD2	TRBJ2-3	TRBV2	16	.	CASSDGTSGFTDTQYF	TGTGCCAGCAGTGATGGTACTAGCGGATTCACAGATACGCAGTATTTT
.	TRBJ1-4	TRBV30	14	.	CAWSNTGFGEKLFF	TGTGCCTGGAGTAACACAGGGTTCGGTGAAAAACTGTTTTTT
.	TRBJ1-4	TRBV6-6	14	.	CASSFGQSNEKLFF	TGTGCCAGCAGTTTTGGACAAAGTAATGAAAAACTGTTTTTT
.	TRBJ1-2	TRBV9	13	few	CASSVIGDYGYTF	TGTGCCAGCAGCGTCATAGGGGACTATGGCTACACCTTC
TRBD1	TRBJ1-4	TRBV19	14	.	CASSTTGVKEKLFF	TGTGCCAGTAGTACCACAGGGGTGAAGGAAAAACTGTTTTTT
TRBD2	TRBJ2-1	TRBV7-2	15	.	CASNPGGGGNNEQFF	TGTGCCTCCAACCCTGGGGGGGGAGGGAACAATGAGCAGTTCTTC
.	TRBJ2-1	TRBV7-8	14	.	CASSSEWGHNEQFF	TGTGCCAGCAGCTCAGAGTGGGGACACAATGAGCAGTTCTTC
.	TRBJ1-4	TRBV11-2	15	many	CASSPQRGVGEKLFF	TGTGCCAGCAGCCCCCAAAGGGGGGTAGGGGAAAAACTGTTTTTT